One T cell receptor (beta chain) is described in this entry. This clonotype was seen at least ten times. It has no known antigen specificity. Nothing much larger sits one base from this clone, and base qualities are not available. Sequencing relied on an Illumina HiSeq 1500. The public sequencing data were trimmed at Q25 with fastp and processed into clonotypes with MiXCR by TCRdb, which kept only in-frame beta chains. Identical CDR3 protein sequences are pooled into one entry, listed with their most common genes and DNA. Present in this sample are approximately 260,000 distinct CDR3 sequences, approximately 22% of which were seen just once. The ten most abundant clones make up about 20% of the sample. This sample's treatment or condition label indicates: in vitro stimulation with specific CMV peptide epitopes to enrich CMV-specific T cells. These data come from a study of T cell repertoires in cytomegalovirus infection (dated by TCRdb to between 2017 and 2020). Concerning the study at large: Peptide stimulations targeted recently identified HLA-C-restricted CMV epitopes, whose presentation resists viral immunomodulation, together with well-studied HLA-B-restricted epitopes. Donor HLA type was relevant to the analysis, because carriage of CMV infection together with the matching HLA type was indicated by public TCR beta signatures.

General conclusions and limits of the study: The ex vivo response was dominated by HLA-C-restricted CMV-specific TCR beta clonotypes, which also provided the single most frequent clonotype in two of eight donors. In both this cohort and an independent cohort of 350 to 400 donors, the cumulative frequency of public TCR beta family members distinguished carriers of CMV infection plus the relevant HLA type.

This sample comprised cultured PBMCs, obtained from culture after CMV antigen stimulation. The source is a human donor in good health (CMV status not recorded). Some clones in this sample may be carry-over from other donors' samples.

This receptor carries the CDR3 CATSSPQTWTGELFF. The DNA reads TGTGCCACCAGCAGCCCACAAACATGGACCGGGGAGCTGTTTTTT. This chain joins TRBV15 to TRBJ2-2, with the D gene not clear enough to name. CDR1 and CDR2, per the germline V gene (reference sequence), are LNHNV and YYDKDF. The cysteine opens and the phenylalanine closes a CDR3 of 15 amino acids. Only the CDR3 DNA stays, 45 bases, in frame from base 1. V lost 3 bases and J lost 5 bases; the stretch between them is 13 bases long.